This passage covers 26 T cell receptor beta chains from one sample sequenced in a study of cytomegalovirus exposure and HLA in healthy donors. 60 Vbeta and 13 Jbeta primers were used in PCR. TCRdb's copy holds only in-frame clones and misses some; the assay was immunoSEQ multiplex PCR. Its clone listing holds 100,000 to 150,000 clones. Sequencing was carried out using PBMCs. These receptors came from a woman in her thirties or forties in good health and CMV-seropositive.

V gene TRBV7-3 combines with J gene TRBJ2-1; 12 nucleotides line up with TRBD2. V shed 5 bases and J 9 bases; nucleotides not matched to a gene: 11. The length of the CDR3 is 16 residues. Germline V lookup: CDR1 SGHTA, CDR2 FQGTGA. Here the CDR3 reads CASSLMTSGRASEQFF. In DNA, the CDR3 is TGTGCCAGCAGCCTGATGACTAGCGGGAGAGCAAGTGAGCAGTTCTTC.

The chain links TRBV25-1 to TRBJ1-1; 7 bases match TRBD1. Germline V CDR1 and CDR2: MGHDK, SYGVNS. This CDR3 spans 15 amino acids. V trimming: 4 bases; J trimming: 2 bases; junction bases outside the gene matches: 7. CDR3 DNA: TGTGCCAGCAGTGGAGGGGGCTGGACTAACACTGAAGCTTTCTTT. It yields the protein CASSGGGWTNTEAFF.

The chain is built from TRBV7-2 and TRBJ2-7; 12 positions match TRBD2. The V segment lost 5 bases and the J segment 5 bases; nucleotides outside the gene matches: 7. The CDR3 is 15 residues long. Germline CDR1 is SGHTA and CDR2 is FQGNSA. CDR3 nucleotides: TGTGCCAGCAGCCCCCGACTAGCGGGAGTCCACGAGCAGTACTTC. This gives the protein CASSPRLAGVHEQYF.

The chain couples TRBV15 to TRBJ1-2; 10 bases align to TRBD1. The V and J ends lost 3 bases and 6 bases, in that order; junction bases with no gene match: 4. This CDR3 comprises 14 residues. Per the germline V gene, CDR1 is LNHNV and CDR2 is YYDKDF (reference sequence). CDR3: CATSSTGTGDGYTF. The CDR3, as DNA: TGTGCCACCAGCAGTACCGGGACAGGGGATGGCTACACCTTC. The full variable domain, with the rest looked up from reference TRBV15 and TRBJ1-2, is DAMVIQNPRYQVTQFGKPVTLSCSQTLNHNVMYWYQQKSSQAPKLLFHYYDKDFNNEADTPDNFQSRRPNTSFCFLDIRSPGLGDTAMYLCATSSTGTGDGYTFGSGTRLTVV.

The chain recombines TRBV28 with TRBJ1-2; 7 bases align to TRBD1. Germline V lookup: CDR1 MDHEN, CDR2 SYDVKM. J gave up 8 bases and V 5 bases, and 5 bases lay outside the gene matches. The CDR3 sequence is 12 residues long. This CDR3 reads CASSQTGLGYTF. The CDR3 DNA follows: TGTGCCAGCAGTCAGACAGGGTTGGGCTACACCTTC.

This rearrangement joins TRBV19 to TRBJ1-5, with no clear D. Germline V gene data show CDR1 as LNHDA and CDR2 as SQIVND (reference sequence). There are 16 residues in the CDR3. V was pared by 4 bases and J by 6 bases, with 19 bases between. Here the CDR3 DNA reads TGTGCCAGTAGTACCACCAGCAGCTCGACACGTCAGCCCCAGCATTTT. Encoded protein: CASSTTSSSTRQPQHF.

The V gene is TRBV30, the J gene TRBJ2-7; 8 bases match TRBD2. Germline-derived CDR1 and CDR2 are GTSNPN and SVGIG (reference sequence). The junction had 15 bases not matched to a gene; V was cut back by 5 bases and J by 6 bases. The CDR3 contains 15 residues. DNA of the CDR3: TGTGCCTGGCTGCGACGGGAGGGCGTGCCCTGCGAGCAGTACTTC. Encoded protein: CAWLRREGVPCEQYF.

The genes are TRBV6-1 and TRBJ1-1, with 10 bases that match TRBD1. CDR3 size: 15 residues. Germline V lookup: CDR1 MNHNS, CDR2 SASEGT. Trimming cost V 6 bases and J 4 bases; bases outside gene matches: 8. The CDR3 sequence is CASRSPGTGVTEAFF. CDR3 coding DNA: TGTGCCAGCAGATCACCCGGGACAGGGGTCACTGAAGCTTTCTTT.

The chain carries TRBV5-1 and TRBJ2-7; 7 bases align to TRBD1. The J segment lost 5 bases and the V segment lost 4 bases, leaving 15 bases of the junction unmatched. This CDR3 region has 16 residues. Per the germline V gene, CDR1 is SGHRS and CDR2 is YFSETQ. The CDR3 is CASSQTIYRGLDEQYF. The CDR3 DNA reads as TGCGCCAGCAGCCAGACTATTTACAGGGGTCTCGACGAGCAGTACTTC.

The J gene is TRBJ2-5, the V gene TRBV5-1; weak D call: TRBD1 (8 bases). Germline CDR1 is SGHRS and CDR2 is YFSETQ. Trimming pared 4 bases from V and 1 base from J, leaving 17 bases between. The CDR3 spans 16 residues. CDR3 nucleotides: TGCGCCAGCAGCCCCAGACAGGGGAGGGCCCAAGAGACCCAGTACTTC. Residues: CASSPRQGRAQETQYF.

The gene calls are TRBV2 and TRBJ1-5; 8 bases match TRBD1. This CDR3 is 15 amino acids long. Unmatched junction bases numbered 6, after V lost 4 bases and J lost 4 bases. CDR1 SNHLY and CDR2 FYNNEI come from the germline V gene. The CDR3 sequence is CASSATGVGNQPQHF. DNA for the CDR3: TGTGCCAGCAGTGCGACAGGGGTCGGGAATCAGCCCCAGCATTTT.

The chain links TRBV18 to TRBJ2-3; the D gene is possibly TRBD2 (5 bases). Per the germline V gene, CDR1 is KGHSH and CDR2 is LQKENI. V was pared by 5 bases and J by 4 bases, with 13 bases between. The CDR3 consists of 14 residues. CDR3 nucleotide sequence: TGTGCCAGCTCAACCGACTACAGCCCAGATACGCAGTATTTT. It yields the protein CASSTDYSPDTQYF.

The chain recombines TRBV19 with TRBJ2-3, with 7 bases matching TRBD2. Per germline, CDR1 LNHDA and CDR2 SQIVND (reference sequence). The trim removed 3 bases at V and 7 bases at J, leaving 10 bases unmatched. The CDR3 is 15 amino acids. As DNA, the CDR3 is TGTGCCAGTAGTATCGCGGGGGATATTCGGAATACGCAGTATTTT. The encoded protein is CASSIAGDIRNTQYF.

The chain uses TRBV6-5 and TRBJ2-3, with D perhaps TRBD1 (8 bases). V lost 5 bases and J 7 bases, leaving 13 bases between the germline ends. Germline loops: CDR1 MNHEY, CDR2 SVGAGI. The CDR3 contains 13 residues. The CDR3 protein is CASSIQGGNTQYF. CDR3 DNA sequence: TGTGCCAGCAGTATACAGGGGGGGAATACGCAGTATTTT.

The rearrangement joins TRBV19 to TRBJ1-5, with 9 bases identical to TRBD1. The junction had 5 bases not matched to a gene; V was cut back by 2 bases and J by 6 bases. Germline lookup yields CDR1 LNHDA and CDR2 SQIVND (reference sequence). The CDR3 length is 15 residues. The CDR3 bases are TGTGCCAGTAGTATAAATACAGGGGGCCCTCAGCCCCAGCATTTT. It specifies CASSINTGGPQPQHF.

This rearrangement joins TRBV21-1 to TRBJ2-1; TRBD1 is the table's D call and was not checked against the DNA. TRBV21-1 is assigned pseudogene status. The CDR3 has 14 amino acids. CDR3 nucleotide sequence: TGTGCCAGCAGCATCCGGACAGGTTACAATGAGCAGTTCTTC. It is translated as CASSIRTGYNEQFF.

This sequence joins TRBV13 and TRBJ2-7; D may correspond to TRBD1 or TRBD2 (7 bases each). This CDR3 has 14 amino acids. V lost 4 bases, J lost 4 bases, and 14 bases lay in between. Germline values: CDR1 PRHDT, CDR2 FYEKMQ (reference sequence). DNA of the CDR3: TGTGCCAGCAGCTCAGGGGGGACTAAGTACGAGCAGTACTTC. Translation: CASSSGGTKYEQYF.

The genes are TRBV4-2 and TRBJ2-1; D is uncertain. The CDR3 is made up of 15 amino acids. Germline V gene data show CDR1 as LGHNA and CDR2 as YNFKEQ. Trimming took off 0 bases at V and 3 bases at J, with 9 bases between the two ends. CDR3 in DNA: TGTGCCAGCAGCCAAGATTTTCGAGGCTACAATGAGCAGTTCTTC. This sequence encodes CASSQDFRGYNEQFF.

The rearrangement links TRBV6-1 to TRBJ2-3, with 8 bases that match TRBD2. This CDR3 spans 16 amino acids. Germline-derived CDR1 and CDR2 are MNHNS and SASEGT. With V trimmed by 2 bases and J by 6 bases, 10 bases remained unmatched. The CDR3 loop is CASSEPWRERGDTQYF. The CDR3, as DNA: TGTGCCAGCAGTGAACCCTGGCGGGAGCGGGGGGATACGCAGTATTTT.

The genes are TRBV7-9 and TRBJ1-1; TRBD1 aligns across 8 bases. The CDR3 runs to 13 residues. V shed 5 bases, J shed 5 bases, and the junction held 4 bases outside the gene matches. Looked up from germline, CDR1 is SEHNR and CDR2 is FQNEAQ (reference sequence). The CDR3 protein is CASSVDRETEAFF. CDR3 sequence (DNA): TGTGCCAGCAGCGTGGACAGGGAGACTGAAGCTTTCTTT.

The chain has TRBV28 and TRBJ2-3; D is unclear. In germline, CDR1 is MDHEN, CDR2 SYDVKM. Trimming cost V 2 bases and J 0 bases, with 3 bases left between them. This CDR3 comprises 13 residues. The CDR3 nucleotides read TGTGCCAGCAGTTTAGAGAGCACAGATACGCAGTATTTT. This gives the protein CASSLESTDTQYF.

As for this clone: The junction departs from germline at one end; a sequencing error may be responsible. The chain employs TRBV14 and TRBJ2-7, with D maybe TRBD1 (5 bases). The CDR3 runs 15 residues. Germline V lookup: CDR1 SGHDN, CDR2 FVKESK. DNA for the CDR3: TGTGCCAGCAGCAAAGACCCCAGGGCAATACGGGAGCAGTACTTC. This translates into CASSKDPRAIREQYF.

The rearrangement joins TRBV29-1 to TRBJ2-7; 8 bases are a match to TRBD1. V shed 4 bases and J 2 bases; nucleotides not matched to a gene: 10. This CDR3 has 15 amino acids. Germline loops: CDR1 SQVTM, CDR2 ANQGSEA. For the CDR3, the DNA is TGCAGCGTTGGGAAGGGACAGGTGAGGGCCTACGAGCAGTACTTC. Protein sequence: CSVGKGQVRAYEQYF.

The V gene is TRBV13, the J gene TRBJ1-2, with D possibly matching TRBD1 (6 bases). This CDR3 spans 14 amino acids. Germline CDR1 and CDR2: PRHDT and FYEKMQ (reference sequence). The V end was cut by 4 bases, the J end by 8 bases, with 17 bases between. Here the CDR3 reads CASSWDTRGEGYTF. In DNA form, the CDR3 reads TGTGCCAGCAGCTGGGACACGAGGGGAGAAGGCTACACCTTC. The variable domain in full, completed from reference TRBV13 and TRBJ1-2, reads AAGVIQSPRHLIKEKRETATLKCYPIPRHDTVYWYQQGPGQDPQFLISFYEKMQSDKGSIPDRFSAQQFSDYHSELNMSSLELGDSALYFCASSWDTRGEGYTFGSGTRLTVV.

The rearrangement joins TRBV28 to TRBJ1-5; D uncertain. The CDR3 length is 15 residues. V was shortened by 5 bases and J by 2 bases, with 13 bases between the two germline ends. Germline assignment: CDR1 MDHEN and CDR2 SYDVKM. The CDR3: CASSAGRFGNQPQHF. The CDR3 bases are TGTGCCAGCAGTGCGGGTCGCTTCGGCAATCAGCCCCAGCATTTT.

V and J are TRBV7-9 and TRBJ2-7, with 7 bases matching TRBD2. With 1 base clipped from V and 2 bases from J, the junction kept 5 bases outside the gene matches. Germline loops: CDR1 SEHNR, CDR2 FQNEAQ (reference sequence). There are 15 residues in the CDR3. Here the CDR3 reads CASSLVAGLTYEQYF. The CDR3 region has the DNA TGTGCCAGCAGCTTAGTAGCGGGCCTCACCTACGAGCAGTACTTC.